This TCR beta chain appears in the sequencing data of a study of cytomegalovirus exposure and HLA in healthy donors. Findings and limits, study-wide: Some TCR beta chains (about 180 of them) were listed as cytomegalovirus-associated. Upon later analysis, TCR association rates were observed to vary by HLA locus, being highest for DRB1 and lowest for HLA-C.

Germline V gene lookup returns CDR1 SEHNR and CDR2 FQNEAQ (reference sequence). The CDR3 has 14 residues. The V end lost 4 bases, the J end lost 4 bases, and 13 bases lay between the germline ends. Turning to this clone: Its antigen is undetermined.

Both 60 Vbeta primers and 13 Jbeta primers went into the PCR. Under the authors' procedure: In a later analysis, of some 80 million unique beta chains, some 10 million appeared in at least two donors. Assay: immunoSEQ multiplex PCR; the TCRdb copy retains only in-frame clones and omits some. The DNA gave D and trimming, while V, J and clone size come from that table. The data hold about 120,000 clones, with approximately 74% observed a single time. This chain joins TRBV7-9 and TRBJ1-1; tentative D call: TRBD1 (6 bases). Sequencing was performed on PBMCs. The TCR comes from a male donor in good health and CMV-seronegative. The CDR3 loop reads CASSSRGLGTEAFF. CDR3 bases: TGTGCCAGCAGCTCCAGGGGTTTGGGCACTGAAGCTTTCTTT.